Shown below are 5 T cell receptor beta chains from a single sample sequenced in a study of T-cell reconstitution after alpha-beta-depleted transplantation in children (dated by TCRdb to about 2016). Read against the paper, the sample's treatment or condition label means: allogeneic hematopoietic cell transplantation with graft depleted of TCRalphabeta T cells and CD19 B cells. Preparation of the library involved PCR. Sequencing was performed on an Illumina HiSeq 2500. Molecular barcoding was employed in the preparation of TCR libraries, with unique molecular identifiers being used to normalize TCRbeta repertoire quantification. TCRdb reran the public reads through fastp at Q25 and MiXCR, keeping productive beta chains. Rows with a matching CDR3 protein are joined into one entry that keeps the most common DNA and genes. Across this sample there are about 110,000 distinct CDR3 sequences, with 6.4% seen only once. The top ten hold around 23% of the sample.

Material: PBMCs, mostly from graft donor cells, obtained 360 days after TCRalphabeta/CD19-depleted stem cell transplant. These receptor sequences come from a male patient aged 2-10 years who had a stem cell transplant for acute lymphoblastic leukemia, so the T cells may come from the graft donor.

This clonotype was detected many times. The chain carries TRBV20-1 and TRBJ2-3; TRBD2 matches at 8 bases. Trimming cost V 3 bases and J 5 bases; bases outside gene matches: 1. CDR3 length equals 12 residues. The germline CDR1 and CDR2 sequences are DFQATT and SNEGSKA (reference sequence). The CDR3 DNA sequence: TGCAGTGCTAGCGGGAGGGTAGATACGCAGTATTTT. The encoded protein is CSASGRVDTQYF.

This clonotype was seen ten or more times. V gene TRBV9 combines with J gene TRBJ2-7; possibly TRBD1 for D (6 bases). The germline V gene has CDR1 SGDLS and CDR2 YYNGEE. Trimming took 2 bases from V and 0 from J, leaving 9 bases between them. There are 14 residues in the CDR3. The CDR3 here is CASSVGQSSYEQYF. The CDR3 nucleotides read TGTGCCAGCAGCGTTGGACAGTCCTCCTACGAGCAGTACTTC.

This clonotype occurred many times. The chain is built from TRBV10-2 and TRBJ2-7, with D perhaps matching TRBD1 (5 bases). Trimming stripped 7 bases from V and 3 bases from J, with 19 bases between. Germline assignment: CDR1 WSHSY and CDR2 SAAADI. The CDR3 length is 15 residues. CDR3 coding DNA: TGCGCCAGCACCGCCCAGGGCAGATCTCGCTACGAGCAGTACTTC. Its protein product is CASTAQGRSRYEQYF.

The rearrangement joins TRBV27 to TRBJ2-3, with a tentative D call TRBD2 (5 bases). The CDR3 is made up of 13 amino acids. Germline V gene data show CDR1 as MNHEY and CDR2 as SMNVEV (reference sequence). CDR3 sequence: CISGATSTDTQYF. The CDR3, as DNA: TGTATAAGCGGAGCCACTAGCACAGATACGCAGTATTTT.

This clonotype was observed many times. The chain is built from TRBV4-3 and TRBJ2-7, with TRBD1 matching 9 bases. From germline, CDR1 is LGHNA and CDR2 YSLEER. The CDR3 length is 15 residues. V lost 3 bases and J lost 3; bases outside the gene matches: 6. CDR3 nucleotides: TGCGCCAGCAGCCAGGGGGGGACAGGGATCTACGAGCAGTACTTC. This gives the protein CASSQGGTGIYEQYF.